This is a list of T cell receptor beta chains from one sample in a study of blood T cell repertoires in COVID-19. Some clones are missing from TCRdb's copy, which holds only in-frame ones; the method was immunoSEQ multiplex PCR. The repertoire holds about 260,000 clones, 90% seen once, with approximately 4% in the top ten. Sequenced: PBMCs or T cells enriched from blood (not recorded which). All receptors come from a woman aged 25-40 years with acute COVID-19. Each CDR3 is given with its conserved first and last residue. Fields, in order: V gene, D gene, J gene, clone size, CDR3 DNA, CDR3 protein. The D gene is left open where the match is weak. The size field is filled for only some rows; it gives once, few, many or a size class.

TRBV25-1	TRBD1	TRBJ1-6	.	TGTGCCAGCAGTGAGGGACAGGGGGCCCGGTCACCCCTCCACTTT	CASSEGQGARSPLHF
TRBV19	.	TRBJ1-2	.	TGTGCCAGTAGTATAACGGGGGGAATCTATGGCTACACCTTC	CASSITGGIYGYTF
TRBV4-3	TRBD2	TRBJ2-3	.	TGCGCCAGCAGCCAAGACTCGGCGGGAGGGAACACAGATACGCAGTATTTT	CASSQDSAGGNTDTQYF
TRBV3-1/TRBV3-2	.	TRBJ2-1	few	TGTGCCAGCAGCCCAGAGGACTTCCATGAGCAGTTCTTC	CASSPEDFHEQFF
TRBV7-2	TRBD2	TRBJ2-2	.	TGTGCCAGCAGGCCCACGGATCCTAGCGGATGGAGGGTCGGGGAGCTGTTTTTT	CASRPTDPSGWRVGELFF
TRBV5-1	TRBD2	TRBJ2-7	.	TGCGCCAGCACCCCCCTATCTAGCGGGAGTTACGAGCAGTACTTC	CASTPLSSGSYEQYF
TRBV19	TRBD2	TRBJ2-1	.	TGTGCCAGTAGTGGGGGGGCTAGCGGGAGGAATGAGCAGTTCTTC	CASSGGASGRNEQFF
TRBV24-1	.	TRBJ2-3	.	TGTGCCACCAGTGATTTATCGGCTAGCCGGAGCACAGATACGCAGTATTTT	CATSDLSASRSTDTQYF
TRBV28	.	TRBJ1-1	.	TGTGCCAGCATCTTGACAGGAGGAGCGGGGACTGAAGCTTTCTTT	CASILTGGAGTEAFF
TRBV7-9	.	TRBJ2-6	once	TGTGCCACCCTCATGGGGGCCCTCTCTGGGGCCAACGTCCTGACTTTC	CATLMGALSGANVLTF
TRBV4-1	TRBD1	TRBJ1-1	few	TGCGCCAGCAGCTTCCGACAGGGGAGCACTGAAGCTTTCTTT	CASSFRQGSTEAFF
TRBV6-5	TRBD1	TRBJ2-7	.	TGTGCCAGCAGACCAGGACAGGGCCCCTACGAGCAGTACTTC	CASRPGQGPYEQYF
TRBV11-2	TRBD2	TRBJ2-3	.	TGTGCCAGCTCCCCAAGCCCGGGAGGGGGTACAGATACGCAGTATTTT	CASSPSPGGGTDTQYF
TRBV5-1	TRBD1	TRBJ1-1	many	TGCGCCAGCAGCTTGTATATGACAGGGGCCGGGGGCACTGAAGCTTTCTTT	CASSLYMTGAGGTEAFF
TRBV7-3	.	TRBJ2-1	.	TGTGCCAGCAGCCTCGAGCTATCGGTCGATGAGCAGTTCTTC	CASSLELSVDEQFF
TRBV4-1	TRBD2	TRBJ2-3	.	TGCGCCAGCAGCCATGGGGGAGGGCCTTTCACAGATACGCAGTATTTT	CASSHGGGPFTDTQYF
TRBV30	.	TRBJ1-6	.	TGTGCCTGGAGTTCCCCCGACAGGCACTACTCCTATAATTCACCCCTCCACTTT	CAWSSPDRHYSYNSPLHF
TRBV13	TRBD2	TRBJ2-5	.	TGTGCCAGCAGCCCCGGGACTAGCGGGCGGGAGACCCAGTACTTC	CASSPGTSGRETQYF
TRBV30	TRBD1	TRBJ2-7	.	TGTGCCTGGAGGAGGACAGGGGTGTCCTACGAGCAGTACTTC	CAWRRTGVSYEQYF
TRBV2	.	TRBJ1-5	once	TGTGCCAGCAAAAAGCTTGATAGCAATCAGCCCCAGCATTTT	CASKKLDSNQPQHF
TRBV29-1	.	TRBJ2-2	.	TGCAGCGTTGAAACAGTCTCGAACACCGGGGAGCTGTTTTTT	CSVETVSNTGELFF
TRBV4-3	.	TRBJ2-2	.	TGCGCCAGCAGCCAAGGGACAGTCCCGAACACCGGGGAGCTGTTTTTT	CASSQGTVPNTGELFF
TRBV7-9	.	TRBJ1-3	.	TGTGCCAGCAGCGCACCGATGGCGGTCTCTGGAAACACCATATATTTT	CASSAPMAVSGNTIYF
TRBV3-1/TRBV3-2	TRBD1	TRBJ1-3	.	TGTGCCAGCAGCCCCTGGACAGGGTCGATCTCTGGAAACACCATATATTTT	CASSPWTGSISGNTIYF
TRBV4-2	TRBD2	TRBJ2-7	.	TGTGCCAGCAGCCAAGATGCGGCTAGCGGGCGTTTCCCCTACGAGCAGTACTTC	CASSQDAASGRFPYEQYF
TRBV6-1	.	TRBJ1-4	once	TGTGCCAGCAGTGAGGATCAGGGTGAAAAACTGTTTTTT	CASSEDQGEKLFF
TRBV7-9	.	TRBJ2-6	.	TGTGCCAGCAGCTTAATGTCTTCTGGGGCCAACGTCCTGACTTTC	CASSLMSSGANVLTF
TRBV28	.	TRBJ2-5	once	TGTGCCAGCAGTTGGGCCAGCCAAGAGACCCAGTACTTC	CASSWASQETQYF
TRBV28	.	TRBJ2-5	.	TGTGCCAGCAGACTAGCCCAAGAGACCCAGTACTTC	CASRLAQETQYF
TRBV10-3	TRBD1	TRBJ2-2	once	TGTGCCATCAGTGAGCGTTCAGGGGGTTTTGCTGCCGGGGAGCTGTTTTTT	CAISERSGGFAAGELFF
TRBV7-8	.	TRBJ1-5	.	TGTGCCAGCAGCTTACAAGAGGATCAGCCCCAGCATTTT	CASSLQEDQPQHF
TRBV9	TRBD1	TRBJ2-5	once	TGTGCCAGCAGCGTAGAGGACAGGACCAACGGGCGAGAGACCCAGTACTTC	CASSVEDRTNGRETQYF
TRBV3-1/TRBV3-2	.	TRBJ1-6	.	TGTGCCAGCAGCCAAGATGAACAGGACAATTCACCCCTCCACTTT	CASSQDEQDNSPLHF
TRBV3-1/TRBV3-2	TRBD2	TRBJ2-2	once	TGTGCCAGCAGCCAAGGGCTAGCGGACACCGGGGAGCTGTTTTTT	CASSQGLADTGELFF
TRBV4-1	TRBD2	TRBJ2-1	.	TGCGCCAGCAGGCCGGCTAGCGGGATTAATGAGCAGTTCTTC	CASRPASGINEQFF
TRBV28	TRBD2	TRBJ2-3	.	TGTGCCAGCAGCCCTCTCACGACTAGCGGGAATTCAGATACGCAGTATTTT	CASSPLTTSGNSDTQYF
TRBV7-8	.	TRBJ2-4	.	TGTGCCAGCAGCCAGAATGACATAGCCAAAAACATTCAGTACTTC	CASSQNDIAKNIQYF
TRBV18	.	TRBJ2-3	.	TGTGCCAGCTCACCACAAAGAGAGTCCACAGATACGCAGTATTTT	CASSPQRESTDTQYF
TRBV25-1	TRBD2	TRBJ2-7	few	TGTGCCAGCAGTGGACTAGCGGGAGCCCACGAGCAGTACTTC	CASSGLAGAHEQYF
TRBV12-5	.	TRBJ2-7	.	TGTGCTAGTGGTTTGTTTACCGGGACTCAGGTCGGGTACGAGCAGTACTTC	CASGLFTGTQVGYEQYF
TRBV2	.	TRBJ2-5	.	TGTGCCAGCATAGGGGTCAGCCAAGAGACCCAGTACTTC	CASIGVSQETQYF
TRBV21-1	.	TRBJ1-5	.	TGTGCCAGCAGCTTGCAGAAATATAGCAATCAGCCCCAGCATTTT	CASSLQKYSNQPQHF
TRBV27	TRBD2	TRBJ2-2	.	TGTGCCAGCAGTTTAGGACTAGCGGCCACCGGGGAGCTGTTTTTT	CASSLGLAATGELFF
TRBV13	TRBD2	TRBJ2-7	.	TGTGCCAGCAGCTTAGGAGCGGGAGGATTGACCGAGCAGTACTTC	CASSLGAGGLTEQYF
TRBV11-3	TRBD1	TRBJ1-1	.	TGTGCCAGCAGCGACAGGGGGTCTGAAGCTTTCTTT	CASSDRGSEAFF
TRBV27	.	TRBJ2-5	.	TGTGCCAGCAGTTCCTCGTACCAAGAGACCCAGTACTTC	CASSSSYQETQYF
TRBV19	TRBD1	TRBJ2-7	once	TGTGCCAGTAGTATAAGGACAGGGGATATTTACGAGCAGTACTTC	CASSIRTGDIYEQYF
TRBV27	.	TRBJ2-3	.	TGTGCCAGCAGTTTCAGGGATCCTAGCACAGATACGCAGTATTTT	CASSFRDPSTDTQYF
TRBV19	TRBD1	TRBJ2-7	once	TGTGCCAGTAGTATTACGGACAGGAGCTCCTACGAGCAGTACTTC	CASSITDRSSYEQYF
TRBV7-6	.	TRBJ2-2	.	TGTGCCAGCAGCTTAGCCGGGATCACCGGGGAGCTGTTTTTT	CASSLAGITGELFF
TRBV5-4	TRBD1	TRBJ1-6	.	TGTGCCAGCAGCCTGGGACAGGGGGCGAATAATTCACCCCTCCACTTT	CASSLGQGANNSPLHF
TRBV7-2	TRBD1	TRBJ2-1	.	TGTGCCAGCAGCTCCAGGGACAGTGCCTACAATGAGCAGTTCTTC	CASSSRDSAYNEQFF
TRBV23-1	.	TRBJ1-1	.	TGCGCCAGCAGTCAGTGGAGGGGGAACACTGAAGCTTTCTTT	CASSQWRGNTEAFF
TRBV29-1	.	TRBJ2-3	.	TGCAGCGTTGTTGGAGGGGACACAGATACGCAGTATTTT	CSVVGGDTDTQYF
TRBV28	TRBD1	TRBJ1-4	.	TGTGCCAGCAGCCCACAGGGGCGGGGTAATGAAAAACTGTTTTTT	CASSPQGRGNEKLFF
TRBV2	TRBD1	TRBJ1-1	few	TGTGCCAGCAGTAATGGACAGGGGAAAACTGAAGCTTTCTTT	CASSNGQGKTEAFF
TRBV13	TRBD1	TRBJ1-1	.	TGTGCCAGCAGCTTAAACAGGGGTGAGGGCACTGAAGCTTTCTTT	CASSLNRGEGTEAFF